What follows describes a single T cell receptor beta chain. This receptor's antigen is unknown. The sample holds no much larger clone one base away, and base qualities are not on file. The sample is drawn from a study of shared clonotypes between healthy human individuals (dated by TCRdb to 2020 to 2022). In terms of the full investigation: A couple of women and a few men aged 18 to 49 years were included in the cohort. For each donor, three plates each were used for CD4 naive and CD4 memory, two plates were used for CD8 naive, and one plate was used for CD8 memory. To increase sequencing depth and limit assay-specific biases, different laboratories used diverse techniques to prepare libraries and sequence TCR repertoires. To estimate repertoire size and how much clonotypes are shared between individuals, the study performed deep sequencing of blood TCR repertoires from a few healthy adults. Leukapheresis yielded between about 0.9 and 9 billion PBMCs per donor.

Study-wide findings and limitations: Higher generation probabilities were observed for clonotypes shared by all four sorted-subset donors than for non-shared clonotypes. Even with the large sequencing depth, rarefaction of the sorted-subset datasets indicated that sequencing was incomplete. Sampling was restricted to blood, and TCR repertoires in tissues likely differ from the TCR repertoires found in blood. Based on pairwise subsampling, the degree of clonotype sharing among donors was expected to be affected by sequencing depth. Sharing across several donors was observed for 5% to 6.5% of naive CD4, over 3% of naive CD8, about 2.3% of memory CD4, and around 0.42% of memory CD8 clonotypes. Because the study included only a small number of donors, the genetic and exposure-history diversity represented was limited. Estimated clonotype richness was generally larger for naive than for memory subsets.

Per the germline V gene, SGHRS is the CDR1 and YFSETQ is the CDR2. Inclusive of the bounding cysteine and phenylalanine, the CDR3 is 13 residues long. Only CDR3 DNA remains: 39 bases, in frame from the first base. V is reduced by 0 bases and J by 6 bases, leaving a spacing of 9 bases between them. Using the deep immunoSEQ assay, multiplex PCR amplified TCR CDR3 regions from genomic DNA. Genomic DNA extracted from each cell subset was distributed evenly over all wells of several immunoSEQ 96-well plates, and each plate served as one replicate. For sorted subsets, roughly 200 ng of genomic DNA, equivalent to around 30,000 T cell genomes, went into each replicate PCR. Purified libraries were measured with a Qubit 3.0 fluorometer, size-checked on a Bioanalyzer 2100, and measured again with the KAPA Library Quantification kit. Every immunoSEQ 96-well plate was sequenced on a separate single-read 150-cycle Illumina NextSeq 550 flow cell. From the authors' description of their analysis: Because only junctional sequences without quality scores were contained in the immunoSEQ output, filtering matching that applied to full-length reads could not be performed. Sequences were annotated with PyIR, a Python wrapper for IgBLAST v1.9, using IMGT germline references to assign V/J genes and CDR3. Reads were removed for weak V/J assignments (E-value above 1e-6), missing CDR3, stop codons, out-of-frame junctions, or ambiguous translated residues. A V3J clonotype was defined by an identical inferred V gene, J gene, and CDR3 amino acid sequence. The percentage overlap between two repertoires was calculated by dividing the number of shared unique clonotypes by the size of the smaller repertoire. Repertoire richness was assessed with RTK rarefaction, the Chao1 estimator, and Recon v2.1 estimates of unobserved clonotypes. For all TCRbeta clonotypes obtained by the gDNA method from a few donors, generation probabilities were computed with OLGA. TCRdb took this table from immuneACCESS and kept in-frame rearrangements with V and J called. Such tables lack part of the clones; where checked against another copy, unresolved V genes explain under half of the gap, and the rest is unexplained. The V and J calls and clone size were taken over from that table, and D and trimming were inferred from the DNA. A total of about 1.1 million clones appear in this sample, 60% to 80% of them only once. The top ten constitute about 0.94% of the sample.

Healthy HIV-negative adults with no recently reported acute infections or vaccinations were included as donors. Every donor was a Caucasian adult living in Nashville, Tennessee, USA. CD4+ T cells were enriched by magnetic negative selection, after which naive cells were positively selected on CD45RA and the negative fraction was taken as the memory subset. Blood was obtained by leukapheresis, after which PBMCs were separated by Ficoll-Histopaque density gradient centrifugation and cryopreserved in liquid nitrogen vapor phase. Analytical flow cytometry was used to check the purity and quantity of every magnetically sorted T cell population. Genomic DNA was isolated from every sorted fraction and measured by UV absorbance on a Nanodrop 2000c.

The TCR comes from a man younger than 35 in good health. Some clones in this sample may be carry-over from other donors' samples. The sample comprised memory CD4+ T cells from PBMCs. In light of the paper, this sample's cell subset or site label describes: CD45RA-negative fraction. The chain is made from TRBV5-1 and TRBJ1-1, with no confident D gene call. The CDR3 here reads CASSLGLDAEAFF. In nucleotides, the sequence is TGCGCCAGCAGCTTGGGTCTCGATGCTGAAGCTTTCTTT.